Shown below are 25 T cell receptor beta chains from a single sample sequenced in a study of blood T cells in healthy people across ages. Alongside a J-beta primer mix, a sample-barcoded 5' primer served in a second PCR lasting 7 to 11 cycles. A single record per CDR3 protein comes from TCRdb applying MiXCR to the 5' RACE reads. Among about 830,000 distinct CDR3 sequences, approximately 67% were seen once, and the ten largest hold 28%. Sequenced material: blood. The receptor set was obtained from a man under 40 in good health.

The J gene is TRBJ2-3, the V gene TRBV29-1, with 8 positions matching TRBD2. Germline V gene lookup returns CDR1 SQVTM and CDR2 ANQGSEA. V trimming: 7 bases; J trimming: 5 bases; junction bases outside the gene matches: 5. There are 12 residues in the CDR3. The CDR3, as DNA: TGCAGCGCCGGAGCGGGGGAAGATACGCAGTATTTT. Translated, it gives CSAGAGEDTQYF.

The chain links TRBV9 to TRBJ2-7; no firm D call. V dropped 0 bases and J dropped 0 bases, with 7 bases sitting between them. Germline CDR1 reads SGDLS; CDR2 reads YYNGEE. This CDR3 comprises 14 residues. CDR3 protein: CASSVERYSYEQYF. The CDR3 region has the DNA TGTGCCAGCAGCGTAGAACGGTACTCCTACGAGCAGTACTTC.

The CDR3 protein is CASSSLGDLEEVEQFF. CDR3 DNA sequence: TGTGCCAGCAGTTCCCTTGGGGACTTGGAAGAAGTAGAGCAGTTCTTC. V and J are TRBV28 and TRBJ2-1; the D gene is possibly TRBD2 (6 bases). V gave up 4 bases and J gave up 10 bases, with 23 bases separating them. Looked up from germline, CDR1 is MDHEN and CDR2 is SYDVKM. This CDR3 is 16 amino acids long.

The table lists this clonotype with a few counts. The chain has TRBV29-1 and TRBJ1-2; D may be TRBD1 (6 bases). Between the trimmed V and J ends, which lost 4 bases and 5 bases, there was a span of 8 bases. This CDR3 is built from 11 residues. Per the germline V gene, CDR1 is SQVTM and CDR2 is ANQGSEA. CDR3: CSVVRGYGYTF. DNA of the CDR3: TGCAGCGTTGTCAGGGGTTATGGCTACACCTTC. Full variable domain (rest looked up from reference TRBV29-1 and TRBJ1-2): SAVISQKPSRDICQRGTSLTIQCQVDSQVTMMFWYRQQPGQSLTLIATANQGSEATYESGFVIDKFPISRPNLTFSTLTVSNMSPEDSSIYLCSVVRGYGYTFGSGTRLTVV.

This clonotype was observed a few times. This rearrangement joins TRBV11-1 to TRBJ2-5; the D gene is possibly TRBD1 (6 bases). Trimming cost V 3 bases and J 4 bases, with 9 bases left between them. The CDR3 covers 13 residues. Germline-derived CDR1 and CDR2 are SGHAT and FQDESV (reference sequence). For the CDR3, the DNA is TGTGCCAGCAGCTTTCAGGGGCCAGAGACCCAGTACTTC. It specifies CASSFQGPETQYF.

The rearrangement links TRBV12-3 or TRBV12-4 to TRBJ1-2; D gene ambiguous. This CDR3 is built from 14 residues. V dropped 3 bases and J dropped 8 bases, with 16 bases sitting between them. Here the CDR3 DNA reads TGTGCCAGCAGTTTGGCCGGCCCGGCCCGGGGCTACACCTTC. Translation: CASSLAGPARGYTF.

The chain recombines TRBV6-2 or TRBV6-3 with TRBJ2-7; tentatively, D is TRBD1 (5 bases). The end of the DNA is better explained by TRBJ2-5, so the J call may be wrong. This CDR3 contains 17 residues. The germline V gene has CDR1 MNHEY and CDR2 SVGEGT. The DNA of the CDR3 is TGTGCCAGCAGCATCTCCACGGGTCCTCTAAGGGGAGAGACCCAGTACTTC. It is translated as CASSISTGPLRGETQYF.

The CDR3 DNA follows: TGTGCCAGCACCCACTCGGGACTCGCCTCCTACGAGCAGTACTTC. Its translation is CASTHSGLASYEQYF. V gene TRBV28 combines with J gene TRBJ2-7; D may be TRBD2 (6 bases). Per the germline V gene, CDR1 is MDHEN and CDR2 is SYDVKM. The CDR3 totals 15 residues. Trimming cost V 7 bases and J 0 bases, with 16 bases left between them.

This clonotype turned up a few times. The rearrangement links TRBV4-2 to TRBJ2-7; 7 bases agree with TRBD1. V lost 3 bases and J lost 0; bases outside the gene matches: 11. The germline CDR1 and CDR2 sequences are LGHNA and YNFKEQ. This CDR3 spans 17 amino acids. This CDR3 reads CASSHLPLTGSSYEQYF. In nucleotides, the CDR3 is TGTGCCAGCAGCCACCTTCCCCTGACAGGGAGCTCCTACGAGCAGTACTTC.

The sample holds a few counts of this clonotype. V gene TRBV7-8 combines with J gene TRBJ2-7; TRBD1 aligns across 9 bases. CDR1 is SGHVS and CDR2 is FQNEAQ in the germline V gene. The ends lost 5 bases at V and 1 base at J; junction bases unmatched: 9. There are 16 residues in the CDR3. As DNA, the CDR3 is TGTGCCAGCAGCGACAGGATGGACAGGGGATCCTACGAGCAGTACTTC. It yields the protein CASSDRMDRGSYEQYF.

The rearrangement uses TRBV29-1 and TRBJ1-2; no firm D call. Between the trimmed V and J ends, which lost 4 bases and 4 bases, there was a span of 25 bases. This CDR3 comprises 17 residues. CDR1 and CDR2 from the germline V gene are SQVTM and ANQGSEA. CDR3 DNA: TGCAGCGTTGTTGCTTGGTCGGACCCACATAGTATCTATGGCTACACCTTC. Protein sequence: CSVVAWSDPHSIYGYTF.

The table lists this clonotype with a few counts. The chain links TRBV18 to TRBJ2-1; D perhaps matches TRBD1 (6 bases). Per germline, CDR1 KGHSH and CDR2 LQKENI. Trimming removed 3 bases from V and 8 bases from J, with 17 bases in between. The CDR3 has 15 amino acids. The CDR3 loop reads CASSPGQRHPDEQFF. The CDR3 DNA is TGTGCCAGCTCACCGGGACAAAGGCACCCCGATGAGCAGTTCTTC. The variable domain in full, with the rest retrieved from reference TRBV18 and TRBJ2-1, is NAGVMQNPRHLVRRRGQEARLRCSPMKGHSHVYWYRQLPEEGLKFMVYLQKENIIDESGMPKERFSAEFPKEGPSILRIQQVVRGDSAAYFCASSPGQRHPDEQFFGPGTRLTVL.

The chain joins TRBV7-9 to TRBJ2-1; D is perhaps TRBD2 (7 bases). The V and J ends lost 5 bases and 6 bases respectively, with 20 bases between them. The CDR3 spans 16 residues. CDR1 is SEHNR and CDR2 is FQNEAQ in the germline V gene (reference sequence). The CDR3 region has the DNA TGTGCCAGCAGCCCCCGGGGGGCGGGGGCCTTCAATGAGCAGTTCTTC. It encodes CASSPRGAGAFNEQFF.

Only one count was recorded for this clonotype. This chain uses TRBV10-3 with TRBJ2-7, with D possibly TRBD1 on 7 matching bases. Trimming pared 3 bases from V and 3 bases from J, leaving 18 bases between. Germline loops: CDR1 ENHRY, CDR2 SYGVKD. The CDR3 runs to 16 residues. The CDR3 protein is CAISEAGGIWVYEQYF. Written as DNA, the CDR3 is TGTGCCATCAGTGAAGCAGGGGGGATTTGGGTCTACGAGCAGTACTTC.

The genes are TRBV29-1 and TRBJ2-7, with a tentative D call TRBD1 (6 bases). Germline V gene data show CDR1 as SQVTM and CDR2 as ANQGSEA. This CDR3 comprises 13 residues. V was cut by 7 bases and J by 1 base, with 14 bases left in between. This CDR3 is CSAIRGRSYEQYF. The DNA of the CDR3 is TGCAGCGCAATCAGGGGTAGGTCCTACGAGCAGTACTTC.

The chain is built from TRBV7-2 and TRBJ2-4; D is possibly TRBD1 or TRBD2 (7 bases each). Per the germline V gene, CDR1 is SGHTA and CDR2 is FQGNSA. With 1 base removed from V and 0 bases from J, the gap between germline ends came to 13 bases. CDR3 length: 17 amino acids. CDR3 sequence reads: CASSLVQGGVAKNIQYF. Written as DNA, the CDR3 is TGTGCCAGCAGCTTAGTCCAGGGGGGGGTAGCCAAAAACATTCAGTACTTC. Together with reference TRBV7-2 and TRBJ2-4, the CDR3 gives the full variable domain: GAGVSQSPSNKVTEKGKDVELRCDPISGHTALYWYRQSLGQGLEFLIYFQGNSAPDKSGLPSDRFSAERTGGSVSTLTIQRTQQEDSAVYLCASSLVQGGVAKNIQYFGAGTRLSVL.

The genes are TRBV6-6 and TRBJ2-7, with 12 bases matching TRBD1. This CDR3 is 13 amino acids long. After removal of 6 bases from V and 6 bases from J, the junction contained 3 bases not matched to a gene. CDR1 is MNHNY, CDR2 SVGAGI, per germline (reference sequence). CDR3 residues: CASRGQGASEQYF. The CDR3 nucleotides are TGTGCCAGCAGGGGACAGGGGGCGTCCGAGCAGTACTTC.

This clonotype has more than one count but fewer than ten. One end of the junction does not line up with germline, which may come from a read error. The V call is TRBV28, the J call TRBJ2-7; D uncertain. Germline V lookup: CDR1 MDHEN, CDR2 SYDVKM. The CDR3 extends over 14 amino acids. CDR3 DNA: TGTGCTAGCAGTCCCGTTGGGGTGTCCTACGAGCAGTACTTC. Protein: CASSPVGVSYEQYF. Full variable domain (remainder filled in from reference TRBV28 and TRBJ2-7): DVKVTQSSRYLVKRTGEKVFLECVQDMDHENMFWYRQDPGLGLRLIYFSYDVKMKEKGDIPEGYSVSREKKERFSLILESASTNQTSMYLCASSPVGVSYEQYFGPGTRLTVT.

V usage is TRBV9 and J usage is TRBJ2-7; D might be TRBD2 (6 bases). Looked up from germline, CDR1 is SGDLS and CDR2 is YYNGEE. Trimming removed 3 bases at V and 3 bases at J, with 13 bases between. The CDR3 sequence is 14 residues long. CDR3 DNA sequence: TGTGCCAGCAGCGCCGGGACTGTTTACTACGAGCAGTACTTC. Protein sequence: CASSAGTVYYEQYF.

CDR3 amino acids: CASSVGQGGYTF. The CDR3 nucleotides are TGTGCCAGCAGCGTAGGGCAAGGCGGCTACACCTTC. The V and J genes are TRBV7-2 and TRBJ1-2; D unresolved. The CDR3 covers 12 residues. The V and J ends lost 5 bases and 8 bases respectively, with 12 bases between them. Germline CDR1 and CDR2: SGHTA and FQGNSA. Full variable domain (missing parts from reference TRBV7-2 and TRBJ1-2): GAGVSQSPSNKVTEKGKDVELRCDPISGHTALYWYRQSLGQGLEFLIYFQGNSAPDKSGLPSDRFSAERTGGSVSTLTIQRTQQEDSAVYLCASSVGQGGYTFGSGTRLTVV.

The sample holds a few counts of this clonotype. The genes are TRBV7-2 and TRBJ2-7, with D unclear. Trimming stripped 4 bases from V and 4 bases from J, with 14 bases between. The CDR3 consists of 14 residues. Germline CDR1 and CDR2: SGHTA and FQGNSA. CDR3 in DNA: TGTGCCAGCAGCTCTAGGGTCGAGCCATACGAGCAGTACTTC. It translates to CASSSRVEPYEQYF.

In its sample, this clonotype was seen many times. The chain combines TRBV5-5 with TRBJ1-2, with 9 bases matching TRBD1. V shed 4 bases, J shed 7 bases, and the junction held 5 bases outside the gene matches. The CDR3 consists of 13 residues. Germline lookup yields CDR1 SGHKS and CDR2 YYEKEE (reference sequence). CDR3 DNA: TGTGCCAGCAGCATAAGGGACAGGGCTGGCTACACCTTC. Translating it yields CASSIRDRAGYTF.

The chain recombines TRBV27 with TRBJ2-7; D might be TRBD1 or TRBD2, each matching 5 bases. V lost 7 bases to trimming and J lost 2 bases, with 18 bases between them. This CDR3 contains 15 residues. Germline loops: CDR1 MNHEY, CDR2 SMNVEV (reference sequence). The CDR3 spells CASTATGATTYEQYF. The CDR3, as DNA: TGTGCCAGCACCGCGACCGGGGCCACTACCTACGAGCAGTACTTC.

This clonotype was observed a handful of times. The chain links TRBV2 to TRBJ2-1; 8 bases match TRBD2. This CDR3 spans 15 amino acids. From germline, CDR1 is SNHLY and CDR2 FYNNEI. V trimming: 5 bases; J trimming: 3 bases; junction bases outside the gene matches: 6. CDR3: CASSKSGGNYNEQFF. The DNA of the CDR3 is TGTGCCAGCAGTAAGAGCGGGGGAAACTACAATGAGCAGTTCTTC.

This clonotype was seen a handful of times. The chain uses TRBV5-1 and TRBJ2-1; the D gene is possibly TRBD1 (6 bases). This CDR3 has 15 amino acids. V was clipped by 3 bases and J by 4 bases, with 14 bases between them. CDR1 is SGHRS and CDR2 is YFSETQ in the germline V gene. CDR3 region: CASSWNDRRYNEQFF. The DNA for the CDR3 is TGCGCCAGCAGCTGGAACGACAGGCGATACAATGAGCAGTTCTTC.